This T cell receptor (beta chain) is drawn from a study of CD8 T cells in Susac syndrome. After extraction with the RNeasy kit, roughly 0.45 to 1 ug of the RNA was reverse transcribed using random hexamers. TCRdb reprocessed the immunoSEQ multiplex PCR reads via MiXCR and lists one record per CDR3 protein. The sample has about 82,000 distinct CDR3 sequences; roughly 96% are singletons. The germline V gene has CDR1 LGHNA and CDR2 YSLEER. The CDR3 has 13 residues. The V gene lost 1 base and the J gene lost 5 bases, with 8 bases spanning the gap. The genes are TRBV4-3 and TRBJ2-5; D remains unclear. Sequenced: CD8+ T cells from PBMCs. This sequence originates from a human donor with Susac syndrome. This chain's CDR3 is CASSQVHGETQYF. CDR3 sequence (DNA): TGCGCCAGCAGCCAAGTCCATGGCGAGACCCAGTACTTC.